The table lists the clone carrying this T cell receptor beta chain with many counts. The antigen is undetermined. Both 60 Vbeta primers and 13 Jbeta primers went into the PCR. Clones were read by immunoSEQ multiplex PCR, and TCRdb kept only the in-frame ones, dropping some. This sample yields 180,000 or so clones, of which over 75% are seen a single time; 6% to 7% belongs to the top ten. This entry is derived from a study of cytomegalovirus exposure and HLA in healthy donors. Germline loops: CDR1 MNHNS, CDR2 SASEGT. V was clipped by 0 bases and J by 1 base, with 6 bases between them. The CDR3 totals 15 residues. General observations from the study: Association of a missense DCLRE1C variant with TCR beta V- and J-gene trimming was reported in a later analysis.

The sequenced sample consisted of PBMCs. The TCR comes from a man aged 40-55 years in good health and CMV-seropositive. V is TRBV6-1 and J is TRBJ2-2, with D perhaps matching TRBD2 (6 bases). CDR3 nucleotides: TGTGCCAGCAGTGAAGCTAGCGGGAACACCGGGGAGCTGTTTTTT. It encodes CASSEASGNTGELFF.